This T cell receptor (beta chain) appears in the sequencing data of a study of shared clonotypes between healthy human individuals (dated by TCRdb to between 2020 and 2021). Regarding the complete study: The cohort comprised two women and a few men aged 18 to 49 years. For each donor, CD4 naive and CD4 memory were each run on three plates, CD8 naive on two plates, and CD8 memory on one plate. The study deeply sequenced blood TCR repertoires of 5 or 6 healthy adults to estimate repertoire size and the extent of clonotype sharing between individuals. Libraries were prepared and TCR repertoires were sequenced by different laboratories using diverse techniques, in order to increase sequencing depth and limit assay-specific biases. Between about 0.8 and 9.5 billion PBMCs per donor were obtained by leukapheresis. Points the paper makes about the study in general: Sampling was restricted to blood, and TCR repertoires in tissues likely differ from the TCR repertoires found in blood. Clonotypes shared by all four sorted-subset donors showed higher generation probabilities than non-shared clonotypes. Across a few donors, 4.5% to 6.5% of naive CD4, around 3.5% of naive CD8, 2% to 2.5% of memory CD4, and approximately 0.4% of memory CD8 clonotypes were shared. Pairwise subsampling indicated that sequencing depth was expected to affect the degree of clonotype sharing among donors. Rarefaction of sorted-subset datasets indicated incomplete sequencing despite the large sequencing depth. Because the study included only a small number of donors, the genetic and exposure-history diversity represented was limited. Estimated clonotype richness was generally larger for naive than for memory subsets.

Worth noting for this clone: It has no known antigen specificity. No quality values exist for individual bases; no much larger clone is one base distant.

Its CDR3 holds 14 amino acids, cysteine through phenylalanine. Only CDR3 DNA is held: 42 bases, read in frame from base 1. In the germline V gene (reference sequence), CDR1 corresponds to LNHNV and CDR2 to YYDKDF. V drops 0 bases and J drops 7 bases, leaving 9 bases in between. The donors were healthy, HIV-negative adults who had no recently reported acute infections or vaccinations. Every donor was a Caucasian adult living in Nashville, Tennessee, USA. Magnetic negative selection was used to enrich CD4+ T cells, after which naive cells were positively selected on CD45RA and the negative fraction became the memory subset. Blood was obtained by leukapheresis, after which PBMCs were separated by Ficoll-Histopaque density gradient centrifugation and cryopreserved in liquid nitrogen vapor phase. Purity and quantity of every magnetically sorted T cell population were checked by analytical flow cytometry. Genomic DNA was isolated from every sorted fraction and measured by UV absorbance on a Nanodrop 2000c.

TCR CDR3 regions were amplified from genomic DNA by multiplex PCR using the deep immunoSEQ assay. Extracted genomic DNA from each cell subset was spread evenly across all wells of several immunoSEQ 96-well plates, with each plate serving as a replicate. For sorted subsets, around 200 ng genomic DNA, equal to tens of thousands of T cell genomes, was loaded into each replicate PCR. The purified libraries were quantified using a Qubit 3.0 fluorometer, sized with a Bioanalyzer 2100, and then quantified again using the KAPA Library Quantification kit. Every immunoSEQ 96-well plate was sequenced on a dedicated single-read 150-cycle Illumina NextSeq 550 flow cell. On the study's bioinformatics: Because the immunoSEQ output included only junctional sequences and no quality scores, the filtering could not be the same as the filtering used for full-length reads. To assign V/J genes and CDR3, sequences were annotated against IMGT germline references using PyIR, a Python wrapper for IgBLAST v1.9. Any read was removed if the V/J assignment was weak (E-value above 1e-6), the CDR3 was missing, or the read contained stop codons, out-of-frame junctions, or ambiguous translated residues. V3J clonotypes were defined as sequences sharing an identical inferred V gene, J gene, and CDR3 amino acid sequence. The percentage overlap between two repertoires was calculated by dividing the number of shared unique clonotypes by the size of the smaller repertoire. Repertoire richness was assessed with RTK rarefaction, the Chao1 estimator, and Recon v2.1 estimates of unobserved clonotypes. OLGA was used to compute generation probabilities for all TCRbeta clonotypes that the gDNA method yielded from a few donors. TCRdb stores this immuneACCESS table with in-frame sequences only. Part of the clones is absent; in the studies checked, under half of the shortfall reflects unresolved V genes, and no reason is known for the rest. V, J and clone size are taken as reported in that table, and D and trimming were inferred from the DNA itself. The sample table contains roughly 2.2 million clones; only one count was recorded for around 93% of them. The ten top clones hold around 0.4% of the sample.

The receptor chain draws on TRBV15 and TRBJ2-2; the D gene identity is not certain. This clonotype originated in a man younger than 30 in good health. Some clones in this sample may be carry-over from other donors' samples. Material for sequencing was naive CD4+ T cells from PBMCs. This sample's cell subset or site label indicates: CD45RA+ positively selected. The nucleotide sequence reads as follows: TGTGCCACCAGCAGAGATAAGTGGGGCGGGGAGCTGTTTTTT. Translation gives CATSRDKWGGELFF.